A selection of T cell receptor beta chains follows, all from one sample in a study of control samples from healthy donors and cancer patients. Generated by immunoSEQ multiplex PCR, the TCRdb table keeps only in-frame clones and is missing some. The sample shows some 410,000 clones, approximately 92% of them seen only once. The sequenced sample was PBMCs. These receptors originate from a man aged 40-55 years with head and neck cancer. The CDR3 runs from the conserved cysteine through the conserved F or W. The D gene is left open where the match is weak. Only part of the rows carry a size: once, few, many, or a class if the clone is expanded.

>-|-|TRBJ1-2|TRBV6-5
TGTGCCAGCATGGCCGGGGGCGCTTACTATGGCTACACCTTC
CASMAGGAYYGYTF
>-|TRBD2|TRBJ2-3|TRBV7-3
TGTGCCAGCAGCTCGATTACTAGCGGCGCAGATACGCAGTATTTT
CASSSITSGADTQYF
>-|-|TRBJ1-2|TRBV14
TGTGCCAGCAGCCAAGGAGGGAACTATGGCTACACCTTC
CASSQGGNYGYTF
>once|-|TRBJ2-1|TRBV7-6
TGTGCCAGCAGCTTAGGAAGCGGGTTCTCCTACAATGAGCAGTTCTTC
CASSLGSGFSYNEQFF
>-|TRBD1|TRBJ1-1|TRBV12-3/TRBV12-4
TGTGCCAGCAGTTTCGAGACAGGGGAAGCTTTCTTT
CASSFETGEAFF
>-|-|TRBJ2-5|TRBV18
TGTGCCAGCTCACCACAGAACGGCCAAGAGACCCAGTACTTC
CASSPQNGQETQYF
>-|-|TRBJ1-2|TRBV3-1/TRBV3-2
TGTGCCAGCAGCCAACCGTCGGACATAGGCTACACCTTC
CASSQPSDIGYTF
>-|-|TRBJ2-1|TRBV20-1
TGCAGTGCTAGTACCGGGACTTCCTACTACAATGAGCAGTTCTTC
CSASTGTSYYNEQFF
>-|TRBD2|TRBJ2-5|TRBV9
TGTGCCAGCAGCGCCTCCGGGAGGGCGGAGACCCAGTACTTC
CASSASGRAETQYF
>-|-|TRBJ1-2|TRBV5-4
TGTGCCAGCAGCTTGGATGGGGGGCTTGGCTACACCTTC
CASSLDGGLGYTF
>once|TRBD2|TRBJ2-3|TRBV2
TGTGCCAGCGTCCGCGTCCGGCAGCGGGGGGGCGGGGATACGCAGTATTTT
CASVRVRQRGGGDTQYF
>-|-|TRBJ1-6|TRBV12-3/TRBV12-4
TGTGCCAGCAGCCCAGGACACTCACCCCTCCACTTT
CASSPGHSPLHF
>-|-|TRBJ2-7|TRBV30
TGTGCCTGGAGTTTAACAGGGTCCTACGAGCAGTACTTC
CAWSLTGSYEQYF
>once|-|TRBJ2-7|TRBV27
TGTGCCAGCAGTGCAGAAGGCTGGGGATACGAGCAGTACTTC
CASSAEGWGYEQYF
>-|TRBD2|TRBJ2-3|TRBV27
TGTGCCAGCAGACCTTTAGCGGGAATCAACACAGATACGCAGTATTTT
CASRPLAGINTDTQYF
>once|-|TRBJ1-6|TRBV30
TGTGCCTGGAGCTCGGGACGGATTAATTCACCCCTCCACTTT
CAWSSGRINSPLHF
>-|-|TRBJ2-4|TRBV5-6
TGTGCCAGCAGCTCCGGAAGGGACAAGTGGTTTCACATTCAGTACTTC
CASSSGRDKWFHIQYF
>-|TRBD1|TRBJ2-2|TRBV6-5
TGTGCCAGCAGACCAACAGGGGAAACCGGGGAGCTGTTTTTT
CASRPTGETGELFF
>-|-|TRBJ1-5|TRBV4-1
TGCGCCAGCAGCCAAGATATAGCCATGAATCAGCCCCAGCATTTT
CASSQDIAMNQPQHF
>-|TRBD2|TRBJ2-5|TRBV5-4
TGTGCCAGCAGCCCTGGGGGGGGTCAAGAGACCCAGTACTTC
CASSPGGGQETQYF
>-|-|TRBJ2-7|TRBV2
TGTGCCAGCAGAAGAGACTGGAGCTCCTACGAGCAGTACTTC
CASRRDWSSYEQYF
>-|-|TRBJ2-7|TRBV30
TGTGCCTGGAGCCCAAGGGCGGGCGCTGCCTACGAGCAGTACTTC
CAWSPRAGAAYEQYF
>-|-|TRBJ2-1|TRBV14
TGTGCCAGCAGCCAAGTCGCTAGCGTCGGTGAGCAGTTCTTC
CASSQVASVGEQFF
>-|TRBD2|TRBJ2-1|TRBV28
TGTGCCAGCAGTTTAGGGGGGCTAGCGGGTCTCGGCTCCTACAATGAGCAGTTCTTC
CASSLGGLAGLGSYNEQFF
>-|TRBD2|TRBJ2-3|TRBV6-5
TGTGCCAGCAGCCGGACTAGGGCGCCAGATACGCAGTATTTT
CASSRTRAPDTQYF
>-|-|TRBJ1-1|TRBV5-1
TGCGCCAGCAGTTTTCTGACGTTAGAGAACACTGAAGCTTTCTTT
CASSFLTLENTEAFF
>-|-|TRBJ2-7|TRBV14
TGTGCCAGCAGCCAGGGAAGGGGCGAGCAGTACTTC
CASSQGRGEQYF
>-|-|TRBJ1-1|TRBV28
TGTGCCTCGGGATGGGGGGGTAGCACTGAAGCTTTCTTT
CASGWGGSTEAFF
>-|-|TRBJ1-5|TRBV18
TGTGCCAGCTCACAAGCCCCCCCAGGAGCGTCTAGCCACTCTTATAGCAATCAGCCCCAGCATTTT
CASSQAPPGASSHSYSNQPQHF
>few|-|TRBJ2-6|TRBV4-1
TGCGCCAGCAGCCAAGTCACCGGGATAGAGTGGGGGGCCAACGTCCTGACTTTC
CASSQVTGIEWGANVLTF
>-|-|TRBJ2-1|TRBV7-2
TGTGCCAGCAGCTTAGTCGGGAGATCGGTTGGTGAGCAGTTCTTC
CASSLVGRSVGEQFF
>-|-|TRBJ1-1|TRBV19
TGTGCCAGTAGCGGACTCCTTGAAGCTTTCTTT
CASSGLLEAFF
>-|-|TRBJ2-3|TRBV19
TGTGCCAGTAGTGGGGCGGCTTCTAGCACAGATACGCAGTATTTT
CASSGAASSTDTQYF
>-|-|TRBJ2-5|TRBV28
TGTGCCAGCAGGCCAGGCGGAGAAGAGACCCAGTACTTC
CASRPGGEETQYF
>-|-|TRBJ1-5|TRBV19
TGTGCCAGTAGTGCCCAATACGGCAATCAGCCCCAGCATTTT
CASSAQYGNQPQHF
>-|TRBD1|TRBJ2-4|TRBV7-3
TGTGCCAGCAGTTTTACAGGGGGAAACATTCAGTACTTC
CASSFTGGNIQYF
>-|-|TRBJ1-1|TRBV19
TGTGCCAGTAGTATGCTGGACACTGAAGCTTTCTTT
CASSMLDTEAFF
>-|-|TRBJ1-1|TRBV10-1
TGCGCCAGCAGGGCAACAAGGGACAACACTGAAGCTTTCTTT
CASRATRDNTEAFF
>-|-|TRBJ2-3|TRBV30
TGTGCCTGGATTTCCGGAGGGGGCGGTTGGACAGATACGCAGTATTTT
CAWISGGGGWTDTQYF
>-|-|TRBJ2-7|TRBV13
TGTGCCAGCAGCTTAGATAGGGGGACCTACGAGCAGTACTTC
CASSLDRGTYEQYF
>-|-|TRBJ1-1|TRBV2
TGTGCCAGCATCAGGTACACTGAAGCTTTCTTT
CASIRYTEAFF
>-|-|TRBJ2-5|TRBV11-2
TGTGCCAGCAGCTTAGTGGCTAGCGAGGGGACCCAGTACTTC
CASSLVASEGTQYF
>once|TRBD1|TRBJ1-6|TRBV28
TGTGCCAGCAGCTCCCCAGACGGACAGGTGGGCCATTCACCCCTCCACTTT
CASSSPDGQVGHSPLHF
>-|-|TRBJ1-6|TRBV4-1
TGCGCCAGCAGCCAAGAAAGCGGACGGAAGAATTCACCCCTCCACTTT
CASSQESGRKNSPLHF
>-|TRBD2|TRBJ2-1|TRBV28
TGTGCCAGCACCTCTAGCGGGGAGTACAATGAGCAGTTCTTC
CASTSSGEYNEQFF
>-|-|TRBJ1-5|TRBV6-5
TGTGCCAGCAGGTCACAGAATCAGCCCCAGCATTTT
CASRSQNQPQHF
>-|-|TRBJ1-1|TRBV3-1/TRBV3-2
TGTGCCAGCAGCCAAGATCGTCAGAAAGCTTTCTTT
CASSQDRQKAFF
>-|-|TRBJ2-3|TRBV27
TGTGCCAGCAGACCGGGACGGTCTAGCACAGATACGCAGTATTTT
CASRPGRSSTDTQYF
>-|TRBD2|TRBJ2-2|TRBV9
TGTGCCAGCAGCGTAGTTCCCTCACGGGGGGGACGCACCGGGGAGCTGTTTTTT
CASSVVPSRGGRTGELFF
>few|-|TRBJ2-7|TRBV30
TGTGCCTGGAGTAAAGGATACGAGCAGTACTTC
CAWSKGYEQYF
>-|TRBD1|TRBJ1-6|TRBV4-1
TGCGCCAGCAGCCAGGACAGGGGGCTCGGCTCACCCCTCCACTTT
CASSQDRGLGSPLHF
>-|-|TRBJ2-7|TRBV28
TGTGCCAGCAGTCAAACAGGGTACGAGCAGTACTTC
CASSQTGYEQYF
>once|-|TRBJ2-7|TRBV5-8
TGTGCCAGCAGCTGGACAGACGCCTACTCCTACGAGCAGTACTTC
CASSWTDAYSYEQYF
>once|-|TRBJ2-4|TRBV11-2
TGTGCCAGCAGCTTAAGTGGGAACATTCAGTACTTC
CASSLSGNIQYF
>-|TRBD2|TRBJ2-5|TRBV19
TGTGCCAGTAGTGCTAGCGGGAGGAAAGAGACCCAGTACTTC
CASSASGRKETQYF
>-|TRBD1|TRBJ1-4|TRBV9
TGTGCCAGCAGCAAACGGACAGGAATAAATGAAAAACTGTTTTTT
CASSKRTGINEKLFF
>-|-|TRBJ2-7|TRBV4-3
TGCGCCAGCAGCCAAGATTTCGGCCGACAGTTTACCTACGAGCAGTACTTC
CASSQDFGRQFTYEQYF
>-|-|TRBJ2-7|TRBV5-5
TGTGCCAGCAGCTTGGCGTCGGGGTATGACTACGAGCAGTACTTC
CASSLASGYDYEQYF
>-|TRBD2|TRBJ2-1|TRBV7-3
TGTGCCAGCAGCTTGCAACCAGCGGGGGGGCTAATAAACGAGCAGTTCTTC
CASSLQPAGGLINEQFF